This TCR beta chain came from a study of shared clonotypes between healthy human individuals. Across the whole study: Ranging from 18 to 49 in age, donors were a couple of women and three men.

Healthy HIV-negative adults with no recent acute infections or vaccinations were recruited as donors. The data were produced by immunoSEQ multiplex PCR, yet TCRdb's version contains in-frame clones alone and is incomplete. This repertoire shows 950,000 to 1,100,000 clones, around 75% found once; its top ten account for around 1.4%. J lost 1 base, V lost 2 bases, and 13 bases had no gene match. Germline V gene data show CDR1 as PRHDT and CDR2 as FYEKMQ (reference sequence). This CDR3 contains 18 residues. This sequence originates from a man younger than 35 in good health. Sequenced: memory CD4+ T cells sorted from blood. Subset denoted: CD45RA-negative fraction. The chain employs TRBV13 and TRBJ2-5; 7 positions match TRBD2. The CDR3 spells CASSLRLRTSDLQETQYF. CDR3 coding DNA: TGTGCCAGCAGCTTACGGTTGAGAACTAGCGACCTCCAAGAGACCCAGTACTTC.